This record looks at one T cell receptor (beta chain) sequence and its context. This CDR3 is built from 16 residues. Germline trimming cut 3 bases from V and 8 bases from J; bases unmatched to any gene: 9. From germline, CDR1 is SGHRS and CDR2 YFSETQ. This sample was taken from a study of blood T cell repertoires in COVID-19. Study details: From T cells, B-cell-depleted T cells, or PBMCs came the material, which was cDNA or gDNA.

Repertoires were generated with immunoSEQ multiplex PCR, while TCRdb's copy carries only in-frame clones and drops some. The table has fewer than 400,000 clones, roughly 91% seen once; the top ten hold 1.5% to 2%. Sequenced sample: peripheral blood. The rearrangement uses TRBV5-1 and TRBJ1-6; TRBD1 agrees at 9 bases. The sequence came from a woman aged 30 to 39 with COVID-19, enrolled during active disease. In DNA, the CDR3 is TGCGCCAGCAGCTCTGGACAGGGGCAGGGGTATTCACCCCTCCACTTT. The encoded protein is CASSSGQGQGYSPLHF.